This T cell receptor beta chain was recovered during a study of radiotherapy plus CTLA-4 blockade in lung cancer. General study findings and limits: Reports identified early blood T cell clone dynamics, with interferon-beta, as the best response predictor. Radiotherapy plus ipilimumab was followed by expansion in blood of tumor-derived TCR clones.

A remark on this clone: Its antigen remains unknown.

Clones were sequenced by immunoSEQ multiplex PCR, and TCRdb holds only the in-frame ones, with some missing. This sample yields 65,000 to 95,000 clones, of which approximately 86% are seen a single time; around 0.87% belongs to the top ten. Those patients who had chemo-refractory metastatic non-small-cell lung cancer were given focal radiation along with CTLA-4 blockade through ipilimumab. Germline loops: CDR1 MNHEY, CDR2 SMNVEV (reference sequence). CDR3 size: 17 residues. The trim removed 0 bases at V and 6 bases at J, leaving 12 bases unmatched. This sequence originates from a human donor with non-small cell lung cancer who had stable disease on radiotherapy plus ipilimumab. V gene TRBV27 combines with J gene TRBJ2-7, with TRBD1 matching over 9 bases. The sample was peripheral blood, taken from a patient treated with radiotherapy plus ipilimumab. CDR3 loop: CASSLSISGTGFSEQYF. The DNA for the CDR3 is TGTGCCAGCAGTTTATCGATTTCCGGGACAGGGTTTTCCGAGCAGTACTTC.